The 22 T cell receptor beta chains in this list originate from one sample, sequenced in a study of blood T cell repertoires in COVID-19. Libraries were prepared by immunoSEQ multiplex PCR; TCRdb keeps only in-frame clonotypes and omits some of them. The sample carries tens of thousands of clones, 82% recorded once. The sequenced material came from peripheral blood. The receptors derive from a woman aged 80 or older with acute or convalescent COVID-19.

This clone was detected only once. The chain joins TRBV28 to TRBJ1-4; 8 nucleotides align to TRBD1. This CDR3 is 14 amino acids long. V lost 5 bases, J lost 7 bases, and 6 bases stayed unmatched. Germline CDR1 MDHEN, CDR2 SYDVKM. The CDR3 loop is CASSPRGRGEKLFF. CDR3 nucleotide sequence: TGTGCCAGCAGTCCCAGGGGGCGGGGTGAAAAACTGTTTTTT. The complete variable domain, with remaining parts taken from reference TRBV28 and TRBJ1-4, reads DVKVTQSSRYLVKRTGEKVFLECVQDMDHENMFWYRQDPGLGLRLIYFSYDVKMKEKGDIPEGYSVSREKKERFSLILESASTNQTSMYLCASSPRGRGEKLFFGSGTQLSVL.

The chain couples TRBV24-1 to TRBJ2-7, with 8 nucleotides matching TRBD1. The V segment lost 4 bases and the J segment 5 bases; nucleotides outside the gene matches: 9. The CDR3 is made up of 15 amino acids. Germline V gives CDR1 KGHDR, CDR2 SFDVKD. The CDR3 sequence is CATSEGGQGSDEQYF. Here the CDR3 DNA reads TGTGCCACCAGTGAAGGCGGACAGGGTTCCGACGAGCAGTACTTC.

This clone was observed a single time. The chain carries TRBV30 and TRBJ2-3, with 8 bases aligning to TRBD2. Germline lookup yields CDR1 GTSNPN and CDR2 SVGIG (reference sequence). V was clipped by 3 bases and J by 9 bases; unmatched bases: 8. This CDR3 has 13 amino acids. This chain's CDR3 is CAWRGSGIRTQYF. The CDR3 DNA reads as TGTGCCTGGAGAGGTAGCGGGATTAGAACGCAGTATTTT.

The chain's CDR3 is CASSSLAGGGTDTQYF. The CDR3 bases are TGTGCCAGCAGCTCACTAGCGGGAGGGGGCACAGATACGCAGTATTTT. J is TRBJ2-3 and V is TRBV5-4; 13 positions match TRBD2. The CDR3 spans 16 residues. The junction had 2 bases not matched to a gene; V was cut back by 3 bases and J by 1 base. Per germline, CDR1 SGHNT and CDR2 YYREEE (reference sequence).

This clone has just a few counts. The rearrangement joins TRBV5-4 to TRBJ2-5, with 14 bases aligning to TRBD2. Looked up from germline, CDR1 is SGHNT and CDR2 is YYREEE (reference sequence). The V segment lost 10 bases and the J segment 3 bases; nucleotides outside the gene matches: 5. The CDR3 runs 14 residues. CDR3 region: CACSGLAGEETQYF. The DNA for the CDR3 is TGTGCCTGCTCGGGACTAGCGGGAGAAGAGACCCAGTACTTC.

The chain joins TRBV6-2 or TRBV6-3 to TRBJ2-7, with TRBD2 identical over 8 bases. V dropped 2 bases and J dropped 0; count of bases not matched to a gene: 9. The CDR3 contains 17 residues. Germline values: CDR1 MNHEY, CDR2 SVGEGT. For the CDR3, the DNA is TGTGCCAGCAGTTACCCCCCCCCTAGCGGGTACTCCTACGAGCAGTACTTC. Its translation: CASSYPPPSGYSYEQYF.

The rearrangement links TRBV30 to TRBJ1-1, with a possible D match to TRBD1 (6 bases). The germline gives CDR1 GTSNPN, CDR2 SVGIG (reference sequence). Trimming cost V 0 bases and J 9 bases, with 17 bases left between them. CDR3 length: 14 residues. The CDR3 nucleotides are TGTGCCTGGAGTGTATCGCCCCCGGGGGGGCAAGCTTTCTTT. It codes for CAWSVSPPGGQAFF.

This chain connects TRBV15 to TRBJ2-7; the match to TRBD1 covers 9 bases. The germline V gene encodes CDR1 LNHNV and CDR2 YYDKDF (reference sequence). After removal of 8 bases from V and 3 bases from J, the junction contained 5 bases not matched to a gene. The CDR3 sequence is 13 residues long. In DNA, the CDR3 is TGTGCCACCTCGGGACAGGGAAGCTACGAGCAGTACTTC. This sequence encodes CATSGQGSYEQYF.

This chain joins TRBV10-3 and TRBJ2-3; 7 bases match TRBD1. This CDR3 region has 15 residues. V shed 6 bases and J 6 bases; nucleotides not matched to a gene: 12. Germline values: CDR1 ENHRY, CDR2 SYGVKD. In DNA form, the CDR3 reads TGTGCCATCAGGGAAAACAGGGGATGGATGGATACGCAGTATTTT. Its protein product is CAIRENRGWMDTQYF.

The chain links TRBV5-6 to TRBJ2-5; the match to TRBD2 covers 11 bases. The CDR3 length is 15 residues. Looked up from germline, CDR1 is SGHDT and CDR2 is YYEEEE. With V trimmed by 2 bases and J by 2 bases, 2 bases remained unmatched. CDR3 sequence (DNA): TGTGCCAGCAGCTTAGGACTAGCGGGTCAAGAGACCCAGTACTTC. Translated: CASSLGLAGQETQYF. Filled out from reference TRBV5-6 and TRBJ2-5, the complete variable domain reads DAGVTQSPTHLIKTRGQQVTLRCSPKSGHDTVSWYQQALGQGPQFIFQYYEEEERQRGNFPDRFSGHQFPNYSSELNVNALLLGDSALYLCASSLGLAGQETQYFGPGTRLLVL.

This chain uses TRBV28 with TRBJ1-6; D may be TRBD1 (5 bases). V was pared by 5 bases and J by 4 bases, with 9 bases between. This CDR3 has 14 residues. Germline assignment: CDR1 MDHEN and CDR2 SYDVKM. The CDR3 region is CASSGGSYNSPLHF. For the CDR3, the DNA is TGTGCCAGCAGTGGGGGGTCTTATAATTCACCCCTCCACTTT.

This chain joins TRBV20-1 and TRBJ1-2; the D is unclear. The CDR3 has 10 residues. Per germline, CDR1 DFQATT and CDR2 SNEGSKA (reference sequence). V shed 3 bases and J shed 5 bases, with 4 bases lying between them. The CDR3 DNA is TGCAGTGCTAGGTCTTATGGCTACACCTTC. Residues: CSARSYGYTF.

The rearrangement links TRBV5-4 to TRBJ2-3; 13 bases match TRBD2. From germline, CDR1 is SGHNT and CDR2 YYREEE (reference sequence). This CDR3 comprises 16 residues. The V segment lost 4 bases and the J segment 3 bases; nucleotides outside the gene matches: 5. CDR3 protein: CASSTGTSGMTDTQYF. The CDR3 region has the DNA TGTGCCAGCAGCACAGGGACTAGCGGGATGACAGATACGCAGTATTTT.

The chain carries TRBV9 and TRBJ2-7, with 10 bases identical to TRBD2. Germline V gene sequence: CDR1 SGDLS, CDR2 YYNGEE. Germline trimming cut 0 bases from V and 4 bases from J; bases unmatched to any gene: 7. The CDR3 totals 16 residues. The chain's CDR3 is CASSVGNPSGSYEQYF. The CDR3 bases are TGTGCCAGCAGCGTAGGAAACCCTAGCGGGAGTTACGAGCAGTACTTC.

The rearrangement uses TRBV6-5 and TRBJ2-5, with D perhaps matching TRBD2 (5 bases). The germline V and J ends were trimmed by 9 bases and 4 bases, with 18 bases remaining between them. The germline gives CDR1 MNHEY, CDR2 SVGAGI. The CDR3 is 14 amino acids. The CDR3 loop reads CASKRTRALETQYF. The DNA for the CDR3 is TGTGCCAGTAAGCGAACGAGGGCTTTAGAGACCCAGTACTTC.

The CDR3 sequence: CASSIDLRETQYF. For the CDR3, the DNA is TGTGCCAGTAGTATAGATCTCCGGGAGACCCAGTACTTC. V gene TRBV19 combines with J gene TRBJ2-5; D ambiguous. Germline V gene data show CDR1 as LNHDA and CDR2 as SQIVND (reference sequence). This CDR3 is 13 amino acids long. The V end was cut by 0 bases, the J end by 5 bases, with 7 bases between.

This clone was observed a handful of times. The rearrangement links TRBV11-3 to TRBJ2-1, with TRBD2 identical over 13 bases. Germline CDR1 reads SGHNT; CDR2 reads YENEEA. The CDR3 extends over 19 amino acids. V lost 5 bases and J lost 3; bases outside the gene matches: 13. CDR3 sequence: CASSLGLGLAGENYNEQFF. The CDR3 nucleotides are TGTGCCAGCAGCCTCGGCCTCGGACTAGCGGGAGAAAACTACAATGAGCAGTTCTTC.

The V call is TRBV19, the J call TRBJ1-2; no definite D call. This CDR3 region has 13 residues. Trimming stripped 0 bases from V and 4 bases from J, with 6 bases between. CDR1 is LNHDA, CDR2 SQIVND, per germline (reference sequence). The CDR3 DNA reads TGTGCCAGTAGTATAGATTCTAGCTATGGCTACACCTTC. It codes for CASSIDSSYGYTF.

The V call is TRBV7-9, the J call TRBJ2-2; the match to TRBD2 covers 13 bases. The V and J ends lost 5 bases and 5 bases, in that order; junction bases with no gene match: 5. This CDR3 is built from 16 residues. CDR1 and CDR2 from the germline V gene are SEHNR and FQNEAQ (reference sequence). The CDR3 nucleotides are TGTGCCAGCAGCCGACTAGCGGGAGGAAAAACCGGGGAGCTGTTTTTT. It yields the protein CASSRLAGGKTGELFF.

The CDR3 region has the DNA TGCGCCAGCAGCCAGGAAGGGACAAGCTCCTACGAGCAGTACTTC. Its translation: CASSQEGTSSYEQYF. The chain links TRBV5-1 to TRBJ2-7; a weak D match, TRBD1 (6 bases). Germline V gene sequence: CDR1 SGHRS, CDR2 YFSETQ. This CDR3 region has 15 residues. V was pared by 4 bases and J by 0 bases, with 14 bases between.

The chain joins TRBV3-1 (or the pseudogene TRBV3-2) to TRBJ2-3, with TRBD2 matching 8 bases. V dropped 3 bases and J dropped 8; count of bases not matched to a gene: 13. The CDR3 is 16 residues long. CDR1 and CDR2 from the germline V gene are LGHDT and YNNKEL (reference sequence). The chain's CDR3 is CASSQTPGLGFGTQYF. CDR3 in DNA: TGTGCCAGCAGCCAGACCCCGGGACTAGGTTTCGGTACGCAGTATTTT.

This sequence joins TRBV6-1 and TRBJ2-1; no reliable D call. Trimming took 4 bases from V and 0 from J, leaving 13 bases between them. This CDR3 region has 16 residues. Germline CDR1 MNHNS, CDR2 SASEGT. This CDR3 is CASSVLGESSYNEQFF. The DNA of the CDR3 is TGTGCCAGCAGTGTTTTAGGAGAGAGCTCCTACAATGAGCAGTTCTTC.